This T cell receptor beta chain was obtained from a study of shared clonotypes between healthy human individuals. Background on the study: Donors consisted of a couple of women and a few men between 18 and 49. Whole-study results and caveats: All-four-donor shared clonotypes had higher generation probabilities than non-shared clonotypes did.

As to this clone: Its target is unknown.

The naive CD8 subset, CD45RO-negative cells positively selected for CCR7, excluded terminally differentiated effector memory CD45RA+ cells. Recent vaccinations or acute infections were absent in the healthy HIV-negative adult donors. Every donor, a Caucasian adult, lived in Nashville, Tennessee. Clones were sequenced by immunoSEQ multiplex PCR, and TCRdb holds only the in-frame ones, with some missing. Altogether roughly 650,000 clones are present, 96% being singletons, with the ten largest covering about 0.11%. This CDR3 contains 16 residues. Between the trimmed V and J ends, which lost 0 bases and 0 bases, there was a span of 11 bases. The germline V gene has CDR1 SGHNT and CDR2 YYREEE (reference sequence).

Sequencing used naive CD8+ T cells sorted from blood. The V call is TRBV5-4, the J call TRBJ2-3, with D perhaps TRBD2 (6 bases). This receptor was obtained from a woman aged 30 to 39 in good health. The CDR3 loop reads CASSLDGGRSTDTQYF. CDR3 coding DNA: TGTGCCAGCAGCTTGGACGGGGGAAGGAGCACAGATACGCAGTATTTT.